This T cell receptor (beta chain) was captured by sequencing in a study of brain metastases from non-small cell lung cancer. V lost 2 bases to trimming and J lost 6 bases, with 8 bases between them. This CDR3 comprises 13 residues. Germline V lookup: CDR1 SNHLY, CDR2 FYNNEI. Libraries were prepared by immunoSEQ multiplex PCR; TCRdb keeps only in-frame clonotypes and omits some of them. The sample shows over a thousand clones, roughly 80% of them seen only once. What was sequenced was tumor-adjacent normal tissue. The receptor's source is a donor at least 40 years old with non-small cell lung cancer. The gene calls are TRBV2 and TRBJ2-1; TRBD1 is a possible D gene (5 bases). CDR3 DNA: TGTGCCAGCAGTGAACAGGGATTCAATGAGCAGTTCTTC. Amino acids: CASSEQGFNEQFF.